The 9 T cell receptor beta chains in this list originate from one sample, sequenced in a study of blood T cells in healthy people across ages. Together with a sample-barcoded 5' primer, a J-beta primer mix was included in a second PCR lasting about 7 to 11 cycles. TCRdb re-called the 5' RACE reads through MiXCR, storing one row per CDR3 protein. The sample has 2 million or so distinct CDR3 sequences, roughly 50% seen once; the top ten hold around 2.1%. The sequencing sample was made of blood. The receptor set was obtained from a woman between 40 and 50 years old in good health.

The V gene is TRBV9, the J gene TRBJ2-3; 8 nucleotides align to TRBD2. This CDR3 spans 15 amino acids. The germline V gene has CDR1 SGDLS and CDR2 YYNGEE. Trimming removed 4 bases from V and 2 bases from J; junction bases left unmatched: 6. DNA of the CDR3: TGTGCCAGCAGCAAATTAGCGGGGTACACAGATACGCAGTATTTT. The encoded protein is CASSKLAGYTDTQYF.

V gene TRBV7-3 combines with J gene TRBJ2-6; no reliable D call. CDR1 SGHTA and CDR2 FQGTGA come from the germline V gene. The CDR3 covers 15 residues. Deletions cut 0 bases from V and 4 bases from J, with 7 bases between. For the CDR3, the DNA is TGTGCCAGCAGCTTAACCCTTTCCGGGGCCAACGTCCTGACTTTC. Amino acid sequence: CASSLTLSGANVLTF.

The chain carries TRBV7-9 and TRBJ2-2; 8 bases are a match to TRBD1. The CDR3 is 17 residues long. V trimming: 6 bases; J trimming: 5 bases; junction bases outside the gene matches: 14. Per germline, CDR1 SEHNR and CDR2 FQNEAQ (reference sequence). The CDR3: CASSSTQGAGFTGELFF. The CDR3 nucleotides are TGTGCCAGCAGTTCGACTCAGGGGGCAGGCTTTACCGGGGAGCTGTTTTTT.

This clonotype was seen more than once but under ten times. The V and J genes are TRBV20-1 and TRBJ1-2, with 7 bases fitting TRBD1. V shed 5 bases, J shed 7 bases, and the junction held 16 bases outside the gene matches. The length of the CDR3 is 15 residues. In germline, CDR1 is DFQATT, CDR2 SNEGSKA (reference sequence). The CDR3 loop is CSALWDRGKDRGYTF. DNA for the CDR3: TGCAGTGCTCTTTGGGACAGAGGGAAGGATCGTGGCTACACCTTC.

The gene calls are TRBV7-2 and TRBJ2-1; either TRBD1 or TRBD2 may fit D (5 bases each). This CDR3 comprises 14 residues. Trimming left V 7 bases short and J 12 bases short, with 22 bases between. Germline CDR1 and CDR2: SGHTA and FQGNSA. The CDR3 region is CASNFLGTDKRQFF. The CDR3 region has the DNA TGTGCCAGCAACTTTCTCGGGACCGATAAGAGGCAGTTCTTC.

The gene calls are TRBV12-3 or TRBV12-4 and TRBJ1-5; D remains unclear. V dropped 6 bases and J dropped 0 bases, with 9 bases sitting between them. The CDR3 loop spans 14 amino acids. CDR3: CASREKVSNQPQHF. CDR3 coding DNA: TGTGCCAGCAGGGAGAAAGTTAGCAATCAGCCCCAGCATTTT.

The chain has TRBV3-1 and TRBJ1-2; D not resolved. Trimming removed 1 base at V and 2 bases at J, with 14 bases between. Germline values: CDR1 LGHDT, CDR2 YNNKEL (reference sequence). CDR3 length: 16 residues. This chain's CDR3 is CASSQGQSAGNYGYTF. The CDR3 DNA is TGTGCCAGCAGCCAAGGGCAGTCGGCAGGAAACTATGGCTACACCTTC. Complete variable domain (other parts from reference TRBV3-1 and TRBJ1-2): DTAVSQTPKYLVTQMGNDKSIKCEQNLGHDTMYWYKQDSKKFLKIMFSYNNKELIINETVPNRFSPKSPDKAHLNLHINSLELGDSAVYFCASSQGQSAGNYGYTFGSGTRLTVV.

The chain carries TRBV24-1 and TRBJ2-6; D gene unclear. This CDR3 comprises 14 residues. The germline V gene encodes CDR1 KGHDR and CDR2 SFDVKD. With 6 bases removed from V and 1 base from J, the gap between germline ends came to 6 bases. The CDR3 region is CATSLSSGANVLTF. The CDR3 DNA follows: TGTGCCACCAGTCTGAGTTCTGGGGCCAACGTCCTGACTTTC.

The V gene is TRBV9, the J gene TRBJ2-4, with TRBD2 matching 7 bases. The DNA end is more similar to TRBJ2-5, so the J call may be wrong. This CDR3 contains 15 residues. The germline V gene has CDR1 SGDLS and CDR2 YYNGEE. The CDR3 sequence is CASSVGGGLPETQYF. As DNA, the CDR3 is TGTGCCAGCAGCGTAGGGGGGGGACTCCCAGAGACCCAGTACTTC.